Each of the 6 T cell receptor beta chains below was sequenced from the same sample in a study of T cell responses to AZD1222 COVID-19 vaccine. The protocol was immunoSEQ multiplex PCR, while the TCRdb copy is restricted to in-frame clones and leaves out a portion. This table has about 110,000 clones, around 90% appearing once. Sequenced here: peripheral blood, sampled on day 0 of AZD1222 vaccination. The receptors shown here come from an adult in good health.

The sample holds one count of this clone. The CDR3 DNA reads as TGTGCCAGCAGCCAAGATTCAGGGTTTGATGAAAAACTGTTTTTT. Translated: CASSQDSGFDEKLFF. The chain employs TRBV14 and TRBJ1-4; tentative D call: TRBD1 (5 bases). Trimming stripped 0 bases from V and 6 bases from J, with 11 bases between. The CDR3 runs 15 residues. Germline V gene data show CDR1 as SGHDN and CDR2 as FVKESK.

The chain combines TRBV7-2 with TRBJ1-4; 7 nucleotides agree with TRBD1. V was clipped by 5 bases and J by 7 bases; unmatched bases: 10. Germline CDR1 is SGHTA and CDR2 is FQGNSA. The CDR3 is 15 amino acids. CDR3: CASSQPTGRSEKLFF. The CDR3 DNA reads as TGTGCCAGCAGCCAGCCGACAGGGAGGAGTGAAAAACTGTTTTTT.

This chain connects TRBV21-1 to TRBJ1-2; the table names TRBD1, a call not compared with the DNA. TRBV21-1 is shown as a pseudogene. CDR3 length: 16 amino acids. The CDR3 DNA is TGTGCCAGCAGCCCTCTCGGCACAGAGCCTTCCTATGGCTACACCTTC. Translating gives CASSPLGTEPSYGYTF.

The J gene is TRBJ1-1, the V gene TRBV19; 10 nucleotides align to TRBD1. V shed 1 base, J shed 0 bases, and the junction held 11 bases outside the gene matches. CDR1 and CDR2 (germline): LNHDA, SQIVND (reference sequence). The CDR3 is made up of 19 amino acids. CDR3 in amino acids: CASSIGRPGQGPLNTEAFF. The CDR3 region has the DNA TGTGCCAGTAGTATAGGTAGACCGGGACAGGGGCCTTTGAACACTGAAGCTTTCTTT. The whole variable domain, filled in from reference TRBV19 and TRBJ1-1, reads DGGITQSPKYLFRKEGQNVTLSCEQNLNHDAMYWYRQDPGQGLRLIYYSQIVNDFQKGDIAEGYSVSREKKESFPLTVTSAQKNPTAFYLCASSIGRPGQGPLNTEAFFGQGTRLTVV.

The V call is TRBV2, the J call TRBJ2-4, with D perhaps given as TRBD1 or TRBD2 (6 bases each). V was trimmed by 7 bases and J by 6 bases, leaving 13 bases between them. The germline gives CDR1 SNHLY, CDR2 FYNNEI. This CDR3 has 13 amino acids. CDR3 protein: CASTLGGGNIQYF. CDR3 in DNA: TGTGCCAGCACCCTAGGAGGGGGAAACATTCAGTACTTC.

The rearrangement links TRBV11-2 to TRBJ1-4; D may be TRBD1 (5 bases). Germline V CDR1 and CDR2: SGHAT, FQNNGV. CDR3 length equals 17 residues. V was trimmed by 2 bases and J by 0 bases, leaving 13 bases between them. CDR3 amino acids: CASSLRGALTTNEKLFF. The CDR3, as DNA: TGTGCCAGCAGCTTACGTGGGGCCCTTACAACTAATGAAAAACTGTTTTTT.